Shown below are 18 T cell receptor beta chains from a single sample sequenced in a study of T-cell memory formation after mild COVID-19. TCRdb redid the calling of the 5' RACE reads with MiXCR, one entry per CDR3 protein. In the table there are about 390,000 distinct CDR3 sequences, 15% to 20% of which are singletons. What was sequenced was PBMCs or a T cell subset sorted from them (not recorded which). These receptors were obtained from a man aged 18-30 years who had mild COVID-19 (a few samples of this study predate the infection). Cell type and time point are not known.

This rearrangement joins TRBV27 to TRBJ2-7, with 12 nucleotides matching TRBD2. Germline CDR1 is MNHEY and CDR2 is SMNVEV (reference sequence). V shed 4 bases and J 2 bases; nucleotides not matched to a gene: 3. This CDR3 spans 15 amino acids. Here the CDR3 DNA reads TGTGCCAGCAGTTCGTGGACTAGCGGGGCCTACGAGCAGTACGTC. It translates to CASSSWTSGAYEQYV.

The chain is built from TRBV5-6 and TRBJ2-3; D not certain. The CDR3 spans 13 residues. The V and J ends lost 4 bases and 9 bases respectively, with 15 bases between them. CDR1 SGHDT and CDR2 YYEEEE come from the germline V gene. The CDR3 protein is CASSPAAPGTQYF. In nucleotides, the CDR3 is TGTGCCAGCAGCCCAGCTGCCCCCGGAACGCAGTATTTT.

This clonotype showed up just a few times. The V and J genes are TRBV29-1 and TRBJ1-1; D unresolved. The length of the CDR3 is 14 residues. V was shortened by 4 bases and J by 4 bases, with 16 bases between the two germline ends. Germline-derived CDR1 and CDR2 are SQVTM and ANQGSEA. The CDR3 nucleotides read TGCAGCGTTGTAGGGCTCCATCGCTCCACTGAAGCTTTCTTT. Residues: CSVVGLHRSTEAFF.

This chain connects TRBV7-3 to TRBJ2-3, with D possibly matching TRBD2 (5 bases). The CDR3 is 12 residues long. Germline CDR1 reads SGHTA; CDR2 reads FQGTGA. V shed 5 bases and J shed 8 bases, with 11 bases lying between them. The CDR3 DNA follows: TGTGCCAGCAGCCTGGAGGCGGGTACGCAGTATTTT. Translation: CASSLEAGTQYF.

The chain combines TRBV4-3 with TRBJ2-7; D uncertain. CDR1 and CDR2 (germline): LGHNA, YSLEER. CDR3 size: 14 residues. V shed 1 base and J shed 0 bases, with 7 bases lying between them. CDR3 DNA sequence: TGCGCCAGCAGCCAAGGCCCGAGCTCCTACGAGCAGTACGTC. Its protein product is CASSQGPSSYEQYV.

For the CDR3, the DNA is TGTGCCAGAAGACCCGGGGACAAAACTGAAGCTTTCTTT. This encodes CARRPGDKTEAFF. The J gene is TRBJ1-1, the V gene TRBV6-2 or TRBV6-3, with D possibly TRBD1 on 6 matching bases. Trimming removed 9 bases at V and 5 bases at J, with 16 bases between. This CDR3 region has 13 residues. The germline gives CDR1 MNHEY, CDR2 SVGEGT.

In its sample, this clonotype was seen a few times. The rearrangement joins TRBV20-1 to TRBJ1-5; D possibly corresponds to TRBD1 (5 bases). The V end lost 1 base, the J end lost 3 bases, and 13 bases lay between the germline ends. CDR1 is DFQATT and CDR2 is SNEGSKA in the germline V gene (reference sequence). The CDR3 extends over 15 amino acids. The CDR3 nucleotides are TGCAGTGCTAGAGGTGCACAGGTAGACAATCAGCCCCAGCATTTT. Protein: CSARGAQVDNQPQHF.

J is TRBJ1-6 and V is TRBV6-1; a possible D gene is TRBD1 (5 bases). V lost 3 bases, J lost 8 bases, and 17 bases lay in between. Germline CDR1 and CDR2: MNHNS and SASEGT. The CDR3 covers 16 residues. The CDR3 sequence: CASSEAGHLTYSPLHF. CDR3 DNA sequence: TGTGCCAGCAGTGAGGCAGGGCACCTTACTTATTCACCCCTCCACTTT.

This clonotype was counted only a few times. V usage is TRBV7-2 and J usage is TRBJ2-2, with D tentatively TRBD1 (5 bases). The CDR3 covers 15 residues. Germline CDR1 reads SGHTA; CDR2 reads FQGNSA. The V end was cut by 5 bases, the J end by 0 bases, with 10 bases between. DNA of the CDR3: TGTGCCAGCAGCCGGACACAGGCGAACACCGGGGAGCTGTTTTTT. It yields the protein CASSRTQANTGELFF.

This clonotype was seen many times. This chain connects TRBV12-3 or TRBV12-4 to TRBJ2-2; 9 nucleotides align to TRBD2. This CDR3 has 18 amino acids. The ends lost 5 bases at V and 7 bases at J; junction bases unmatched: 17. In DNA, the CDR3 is TGTGCCAGCAGTGCCGCGACTTTGCGGGGGGGCCTCGGCGGGGAGCTGTTTTTT. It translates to CASSAATLRGGLGGELFF.

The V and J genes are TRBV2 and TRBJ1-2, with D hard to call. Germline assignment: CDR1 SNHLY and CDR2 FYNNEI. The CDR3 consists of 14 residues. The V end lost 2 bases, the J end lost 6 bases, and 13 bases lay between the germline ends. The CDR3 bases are TGTGCCAGCAGTGAACAAGCCAGCCCTAATGGCTACACCTTC. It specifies CASSEQASPNGYTF.

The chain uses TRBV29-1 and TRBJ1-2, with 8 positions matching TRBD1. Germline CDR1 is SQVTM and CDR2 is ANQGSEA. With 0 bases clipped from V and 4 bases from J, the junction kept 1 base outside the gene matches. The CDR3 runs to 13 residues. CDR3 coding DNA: TGCAGCGTTGAAGAAACAGGGGGCTATGGCTACACCTTC. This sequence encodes CSVEETGGYGYTF.

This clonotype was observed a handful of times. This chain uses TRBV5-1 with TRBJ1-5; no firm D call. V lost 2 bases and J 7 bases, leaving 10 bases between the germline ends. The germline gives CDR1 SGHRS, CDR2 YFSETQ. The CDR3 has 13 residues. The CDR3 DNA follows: TGCGCCAGCAGCTTATTACCCACCCAGCCCCAGCATTTT. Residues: CASSLLPTQPQHF. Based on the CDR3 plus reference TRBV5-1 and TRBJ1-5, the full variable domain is KAGVTQTPRYLIKTRGQQVTLSCSPISGHRSVSWYQQTPGQGLQFLFEYFSETQRNKGNFPGRFSGRQFSNSRSEMNVSTLELGDSALYLCASSLLPTQPQHFGDGTRLSIL.

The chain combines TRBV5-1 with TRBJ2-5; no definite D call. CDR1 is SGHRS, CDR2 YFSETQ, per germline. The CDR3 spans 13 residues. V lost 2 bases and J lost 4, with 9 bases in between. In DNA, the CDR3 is TGCGCCAGCAGCTTACCAGGCATAGAGACCCAGTACTTC. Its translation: CASSLPGIETQYF.

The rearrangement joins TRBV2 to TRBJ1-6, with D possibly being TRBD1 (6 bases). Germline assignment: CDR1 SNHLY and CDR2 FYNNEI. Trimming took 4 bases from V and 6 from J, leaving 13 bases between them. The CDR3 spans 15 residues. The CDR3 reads CASSVQGWINSPLHF. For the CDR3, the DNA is TGTGCCAGCAGTGTACAGGGCTGGATTAATTCACCCCTCCACTTT.

The CDR3 sequence: CASSHGTRNSPLHF. DNA for the CDR3: TGTGCCAGCAGCCACGGGACACGGAATTCACCCCTCCACTTT. The chain is built from TRBV3-1 and TRBJ1-6, with D possibly matching TRBD1 (6 bases). V was cut by 3 bases and J by 7 bases, with 10 bases left in between. The length of the CDR3 is 14 residues. From germline, CDR1 is LGHDT and CDR2 YNNKEL (reference sequence).

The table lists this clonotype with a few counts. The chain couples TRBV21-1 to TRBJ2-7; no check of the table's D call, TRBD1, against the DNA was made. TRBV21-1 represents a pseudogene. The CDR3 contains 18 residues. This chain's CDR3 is CASSKEAGPCNWEYEQYF. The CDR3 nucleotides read TGTGCCAGCAGCAAAGAAGCCGGACCCTGCAATTGGGAATACGAGCAGTACTTC.

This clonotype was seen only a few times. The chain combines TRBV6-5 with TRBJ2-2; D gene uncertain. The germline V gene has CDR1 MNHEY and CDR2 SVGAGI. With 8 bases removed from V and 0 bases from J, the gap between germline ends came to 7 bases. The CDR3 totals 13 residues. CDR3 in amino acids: CASEQTNTGELFF. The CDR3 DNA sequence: TGTGCCAGCGAACAAACGAACACCGGGGAGCTGTTTTTT.